Here is one T cell receptor beta chain with its context. This entry belongs to a study of CD8 T cells in Susac syndrome. With random hexamers, reverse transcription was performed on about 0.5 to 1 ug of RNA. It was immunoSEQ multiplex PCR that amplified TCR beta CDR3 across 54 Vbeta and 13 Jbeta. TCRdb reprocessed the immunoSEQ multiplex PCR reads via MiXCR and lists one record per CDR3 protein. The sample gives around 170,000 distinct CDR3 sequences, roughly nine tenths of which show up once; 0.065% to 0.1% is in the top ten. Between the trimmed V and J ends, which lost 6 bases and 1 base, there was a span of 12 bases. The CDR3 is 14 amino acids. CDR1 and CDR2 from the germline V gene are PRHDT and FYEKMQ (reference sequence).

This receptor was taken from a human donor in good health. V gene TRBV13 combines with J gene TRBJ1-2; D is uncertain. Sequencing was done on a sample of CD4+ T cells from PBMCs. As DNA, the CDR3 is TGTGCCAGCAGGCGTTGGGGAAGTAACTATGGCTACACCTTC. It yields the protein CASRRWGSNYGYTF.